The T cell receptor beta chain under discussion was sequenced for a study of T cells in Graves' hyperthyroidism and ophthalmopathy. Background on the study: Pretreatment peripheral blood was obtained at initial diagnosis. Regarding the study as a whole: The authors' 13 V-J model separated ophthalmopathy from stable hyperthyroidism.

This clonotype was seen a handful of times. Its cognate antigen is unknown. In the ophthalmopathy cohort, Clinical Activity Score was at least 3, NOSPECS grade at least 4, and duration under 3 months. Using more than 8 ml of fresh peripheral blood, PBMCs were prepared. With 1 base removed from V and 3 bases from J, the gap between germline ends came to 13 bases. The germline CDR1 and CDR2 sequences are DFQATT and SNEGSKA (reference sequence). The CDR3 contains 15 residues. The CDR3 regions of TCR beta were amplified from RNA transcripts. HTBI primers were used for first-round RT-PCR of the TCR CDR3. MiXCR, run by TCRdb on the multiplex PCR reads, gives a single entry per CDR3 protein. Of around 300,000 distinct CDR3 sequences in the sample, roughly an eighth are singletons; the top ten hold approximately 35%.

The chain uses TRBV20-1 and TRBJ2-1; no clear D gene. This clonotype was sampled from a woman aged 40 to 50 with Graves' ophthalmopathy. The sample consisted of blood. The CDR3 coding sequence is TGCAGTGCTAGAGTAGCCTCGAGCCACTACAATGAGCAGTTCTTC. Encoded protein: CSARVASSHYNEQFF.